The 14 T cell receptor beta chains in this list originate from one sample, sequenced in a study of regulatory T cells. Study-level points and caveats: Hydrophobic residues at CDR3 positions 6 and 7 were enriched in conventional CD4+ T cells of CD3G-deficient patients.

The primer mix had 52 TRBV and 13 TRBJ primers. Method: immunoSEQ multiplex PCR; TCRdb's copy keeps in-frame clones and lacks some. The sample consists of tens of thousands of clones, roughly 92% of them appearing once. These TCRs are of unknown antigen specificity. The specimen sequenced was conventional CD4+ T cells sorted from blood. All receptors come from a child younger than 10 with CD3G deficiency.

The CDR3 sequence: CASSLFSSAAGELFF. The CDR3 nucleotides read TGCGCCAGCAGCTTGTTTTCTAGCGCAGCCGGGGAGCTGTTTTTT. The chain links TRBV5-1 to TRBJ2-2; tentatively, D is TRBD2 (6 bases). This CDR3 comprises 15 residues. Between the trimmed V and J ends, which lost 1 base and 6 bases, there was a span of 13 bases. From germline, CDR1 is SGHRS and CDR2 YFSETQ.

The rearrangement joins TRBV6-1 to TRBJ2-1, with TRBD1 matching 8 bases. Trimming at V came to 6 bases and at J to 7 bases, leaving 8 bases not matched to a gene. The CDR3 has 14 amino acids. The V gene's germline CDR1 is MNHNS and CDR2 SASEGT. For the CDR3, the DNA is TGTGCCAGCAGGGATACAGGGGGTAATAATGAGCAGTTCTTC. It encodes CASRDTGGNNEQFF.

The J gene is TRBJ2-3, the V gene TRBV28; no clear D. V was clipped by 1 base and J by 2 bases, with 10 bases between them. This CDR3 spans 15 amino acids. The germline V gene has CDR1 MDHEN and CDR2 SYDVKM. CDR3 sequence: CASSLLRQFTDTQYF. The CDR3 nucleotides read TGTGCCAGCAGTTTATTGCGGCAGTTCACAGATACGCAGTATTTT. The entire variable domain, with the rest obtained from reference TRBV28 and TRBJ2-3, is as follows: DVKVTQSSRYLVKRTGEKVFLECVQDMDHENMFWYRQDPGLGLRLIYFSYDVKMKEKGDIPEGYSVSREKKERFSLILESASTNQTSMYLCASSLLRQFTDTQYFGPGTRLTVL.

This chain connects TRBV11-2 to TRBJ1-4; D is ambiguous. Trimming shortened V by 6 bases and J by 12 bases, and 17 bases separated the two germline ends. This CDR3 region has 13 residues. Germline V gene sequence: CDR1 SGHAT, CDR2 FQNNGV. The CDR3 DNA sequence: TGTGCCAGCAGAGCGGCGGGCGCTGCACAACTGTTTTTT. As protein: CASRAAGAAQLFF.

This clone was seen just once. The V gene is TRBV5-1, the J gene TRBJ2-7, with D possibly matching TRBD1 (5 bases). Germline V CDR1 and CDR2: SGHRS, YFSETQ. V lost 0 bases, J lost 5 bases, and 9 bases lay in between. The CDR3 runs 13 residues. The chain's CDR3 is CASSLEGADEQYF. In DNA, the CDR3 is TGCGCCAGCAGCTTGGAAGGGGCGGACGAGCAGTACTTC. The full variable domain, completed using reference TRBV5-1 and TRBJ2-7, is KAGVTQTPRYLIKTRGQQVTLSCSPISGHRSVSWYQQTPGQGLQFLFEYFSETQRNKGNFPGRFSGRQFSNSRSEMNVSTLELGDSALYLCASSLEGADEQYFGPGTRLTVT.

The rearrangement joins TRBV19 to TRBJ2-2; 11 bases align to TRBD2. This CDR3 has 16 residues. Germline-derived CDR1 and CDR2 are LNHDA and SQIVND (reference sequence). With 6 bases clipped from V and 1 base from J, the junction kept 4 bases outside the gene matches. The CDR3 spells CASSLTSGRNTGELFF. The DNA for the CDR3 is TGTGCCAGTAGCTTAACTAGCGGGAGGAACACCGGGGAGCTGTTTTTT.

This clone was seen only once. The J gene is TRBJ1-2, the V gene TRBV5-1; D unclear. Germline-derived CDR1 and CDR2 are SGHRS and YFSETQ. The CDR3 is 15 amino acids. Trimming removed 4 bases from V and 1 base from J, with 14 bases in between. This chain's CDR3 is CASSVSPTHNYGYTF. CDR3 nucleotides: TGCGCCAGCAGCGTATCACCTACTCATAACTATGGCTACACCTTC.

V is TRBV28 and J is TRBJ2-4; 7 nucleotides align to TRBD1. CDR1 and CDR2 from the germline V gene are MDHEN and SYDVKM. V shed 5 bases, J shed 9 bases, and the junction held 13 bases outside the gene matches. The CDR3 is 15 amino acids. Written as DNA, the CDR3 is TGTGCCAGCAGTCCCCTCGGACAGGCGCTAGGCATTCAGTACTTC. As protein: CASSPLGQALGIQYF.

This rearrangement joins TRBV6-6 to TRBJ1-3; D possibly corresponds to TRBD1 (5 bases). The CDR3 totals 16 residues. V was trimmed by 0 bases and J by 0 bases, leaving 9 bases between them. Germline V gives CDR1 MNHNY, CDR2 SVGAGI (reference sequence). CDR3 coding DNA: TGTGCCAGCAGTTACTCACAGGCCAGCTCTGGAAACACCATATATTTT. Protein sequence: CASSYSQASSGNTIYF.

This chain links TRBV7-9 with TRBJ2-1; D possibly corresponds to TRBD2 (6 bases). Trimming stripped 7 bases from V and 0 bases from J, with 13 bases between. The length of the CDR3 is 15 residues. CDR1 is SEHNR and CDR2 is FQNEAQ in the germline V gene (reference sequence). CDR3 coding DNA: TGTGCCAGCACCGCCCGGGGGAGCTCCTACAATGAGCAGTTCTTC. As protein: CASTARGSSYNEQFF.

The gene calls are TRBV28 and TRBJ2-5; the match to TRBD1 covers 7 bases. The J segment lost 9 bases and the V segment lost 8 bases, leaving 3 bases of the junction unmatched. The CDR3 spans 10 residues. Germline loops: CDR1 MDHEN, CDR2 SYDVKM. The chain's CDR3 is CASGTGAQYF. For the CDR3, the DNA is TGTGCCAGCGGAACAGGGGCCCAGTACTTC.

The V gene is TRBV10-3, the J gene TRBJ1-2, with TRBD1 identical over 7 bases. J lost 4 bases, V lost 4 bases, and 6 bases had no gene match. This CDR3 has 14 residues. Germline CDR1 and CDR2: ENHRY and SYGVKD. DNA for the CDR3: TGTGCCATCAGTGGCAGACAGGGCGGCTATGGCTACACCTTC. It codes for CAISGRQGGYGYTF.

The chain links TRBV6-6 to TRBJ1-5; possible D gene TRBD1, 6 bases. The CDR3 sequence is 14 residues long. The germline CDR1 and CDR2 sequences are MNHNY and SVGAGI (reference sequence). V was cut by 6 bases and J by 3 bases, with 12 bases left in between. The CDR3 DNA reads TGTGCCAGCAGACGAACAGGGATCAATCAGCCCCAGCATTTT. As protein: CASRRTGINQPQHF.

V gene TRBV28 combines with J gene TRBJ2-1, with 15 bases lining up with TRBD2. This CDR3 region has 15 residues. Germline V CDR1 and CDR2: MDHEN, SYDVKM. V lost 10 bases and J lost 10; bases outside the gene matches: 11. The CDR3 reads CATQPGTSGRREQFF. The DNA of the CDR3 is TGTGCCACCCAACCCGGGACTAGCGGGAGGAGGGAGCAGTTCTTC.